This T cell receptor (beta chain) was obtained from a study of tumor and adjacent non-tumor tissue in lung cancer. Across the study: Patients were aged about 31 to 76, 10 men and roughly 5 women, stage I to III. Study results and caveats: Tumor tissue had significantly higher TCR diversity than normal lung. Tumor repertoires had a smaller top 100 clone share than normal lung.

The library came from three nested PCR rounds adapted from ARM-PCR protocols. TCRdb re-called the multiplex PCR reads through MiXCR, storing one row per CDR3 protein. The sample lists just over 200,000 distinct CDR3 sequences; about two thirds were seen once. Concerning this clonotype itself: Its specificity is not known. An end of the junction does not agree with germline; a read error may underlie this.

The CDR3 is 15 residues long. Germline CDR1 and CDR2: LGHNA and YSLEER. No cell sorting was done before RNA was extracted from the tissue. The source is a man aged 60 to 75 with non-small cell lung cancer. The sample consisted of lung tumor tissue. The chain joins TRBV4-3 to TRBJ2-2, with TRBD1 matching 8 bases. CDR3 sequence reads: CVSHDRGGNTGELFF. CDR3 bases: TGCGTCAGCCACGACAGGGGAGGAAACACCGGGGAGCTGTTTTTT.